A single sample is the source of the 13 T cell receptor beta chains below, sequenced in a study of blood T cell repertoires in COVID-19. Some clones are missing from TCRdb's copy, which holds only in-frame ones; the method was immunoSEQ multiplex PCR. The sample has about 100,000 clones, 85% to 90% seen once. Sequenced: peripheral blood. Receptors originate from a human donor in a cohort sampled during active COVID-19.

The chain employs TRBV24-1 and TRBJ2-3; a weak D match, TRBD2 (6 bases). The ends were cut back, 7 bases at V and 0 bases at J, with 7 bases in the middle. The CDR3 is 13 residues long. Germline loops: CDR1 KGHDR, CDR2 SFDVKD. CDR3 residues: CATSSGSTDTQYF. The CDR3 DNA reads as TGTGCCACCAGCAGCGGGAGCACAGATACGCAGTATTTT.

The J gene is TRBJ2-6, the V gene TRBV5-4; a weak D match, TRBD2 (6 bases). V gave up 4 bases and J gave up 4 bases, with 21 bases separating them. This CDR3 has 18 residues. The germline V gene encodes CDR1 SGHNT and CDR2 YYREEE (reference sequence). CDR3 sequence: CASSAGSGGSGGANVLTF. CDR3 sequence (DNA): TGTGCCAGCAGCGCAGGGTCTGGGGGGTCGGGCGGGGCCAACGTCCTGACTTTC.

The J gene is TRBJ2-5, the V gene TRBV5-1; TRBD2 matches 8 bases. V shed 4 bases and J 2 bases; nucleotides not matched to a gene: 7. The CDR3 extends over 15 amino acids. In germline, CDR1 is SGHRS, CDR2 YFSETQ. CDR3 loop: CASSAGGGRQETQYF. In DNA, the CDR3 is TGCGCCAGCAGCGCTGGCGGGGGGCGACAAGAGACCCAGTACTTC. The full variable domain, with the rest looked up from reference TRBV5-1 and TRBJ2-5, is KAGVTQTPRYLIKTRGQQVTLSCSPISGHRSVSWYQQTPGQGLQFLFEYFSETQRNKGNFPGRFSGRQFSNSRSEMNVSTLELGDSALYLCASSAGGGRQETQYFGPGTRLLVL.

The table lists this clone with a few counts. This sequence joins TRBV6-5 and TRBJ1-5, with 8 bases lining up with TRBD1. Germline values: CDR1 MNHEY, CDR2 SVGAGI. The CDR3 has 14 amino acids. V shed 5 bases, J shed 4 bases, and the junction held 4 bases outside the gene matches. As DNA, the CDR3 is TGTGCCAGCAGTCCTGGACAGGGTAATCAGCCCCAGCATTTT. This codes for CASSPGQGNQPQHF.

This chain connects TRBV27 to TRBJ2-7; a possible D gene is TRBD1 (6 bases). V lost 5 bases to trimming and J lost 4 bases, with 12 bases between them. Germline CDR1 reads MNHEY; CDR2 reads SMNVEV (reference sequence). This CDR3 region has 13 residues. The CDR3 region is CASSAGQSYEQYF. The CDR3 nucleotides read TGTGCCAGCAGTGCCGGACAGTCGTACGAGCAGTACTTC.

The rearrangement links TRBV4-1 to TRBJ2-1, with D possibly matching TRBD2 (5 bases). There are 15 residues in the CDR3. Trimming removed 6 bases from V and 4 bases from J, with 16 bases in between. Germline values: CDR1 MGHRA, CDR2 YSYEKL. The chain's CDR3 is CASSINWGVYNEQFF. In nucleotides, the CDR3 is TGCGCCAGCAGTATAAATTGGGGAGTTTACAATGAGCAGTTCTTC.

The J gene is TRBJ2-7, the V gene TRBV10-2, with TRBD2 matching over 13 bases. CDR3 length: 16 amino acids. V was clipped by 1 base and J by 7 bases; unmatched bases: 7. CDR1 and CDR2 (germline): WSHSY, SAAADI. The CDR3 DNA follows: TGCGCCAGCAGTGAGTGGGGTTTACTAGCGGGAGGGGAGCAGTACTTC. Its protein product is CASSEWGLLAGGEQYF.

This chain joins TRBV5-4 and TRBJ2-1; 8 bases are a match to TRBD2. V shed 2 bases, J shed 6 bases, and the junction held 7 bases outside the gene matches. This CDR3 region has 15 residues. Germline CDR1 is SGHNT and CDR2 is YYREEE (reference sequence). This chain's CDR3 is CASSLGTRGSNEQFF. In DNA, the CDR3 is TGTGCCAGCAGCTTAGGGACTAGGGGTTCCAATGAGCAGTTCTTC.

This clone was detected only a few times. The V call is TRBV7-2, the J call TRBJ2-7, with D possibly being TRBD2 (5 bases). V shed 5 bases and J shed 0 bases, with 8 bases lying between them. The CDR3 extends over 13 amino acids. Germline-derived CDR1 and CDR2 are SGHTA and FQGNSA. The chain's CDR3 is CASSRTGSYEQYF. The CDR3 DNA is TGTGCCAGCAGCCGGACTGGCTCCTACGAGCAGTACTTC.

The chain is built from TRBV11-2 and TRBJ2-1; the D is unclear. Between the trimmed V and J ends, which lost 1 base and 12 bases, there was a span of 19 bases. The CDR3 spans 15 residues. CDR1 and CDR2 (germline): SGHAT, FQNNGV. CDR3 nucleotides: TGTGCCAGCAGCTTAGCGTGGGTTCGGGTCCCCGCGCAGTTCTTC. It specifies CASSLAWVRVPAQFF.

The chain is built from TRBV4-3 and TRBJ1-6; no reliable D call. Germline V lookup: CDR1 LGHNA, CDR2 YSLEER. The V gene lost 0 bases and the J gene lost 10 bases, with 10 bases spanning the gap. The length of the CDR3 is 14 residues. DNA for the CDR3: TGCGCCAGCAGCCAAGATAGTGAACTATCACCCCTCCACTTT. Amino acid sequence: CASSQDSELSPLHF.

The rearrangement joins TRBV19 to TRBJ2-1; possibly TRBD2 for D (6 bases). Between the trimmed V and J ends, which lost 0 bases and 2 bases, there was a span of 11 bases. The CDR3 is made up of 16 amino acids. Germline-derived CDR1 and CDR2 are LNHDA and SQIVND (reference sequence). CDR3 sequence: CASSIDAGPPYNEQFF. The DNA for the CDR3 is TGTGCCAGTAGTATAGATGCGGGGCCCCCCTACAATGAGCAGTTCTTC.

At least ten counts were recorded for this clone. The chain is built from TRBV9 and TRBJ2-1, with TRBD2 matching 7 bases. Germline CDR1 is SGDLS and CDR2 is YYNGEE. The CDR3 extends over 15 amino acids. V trimming: 0 bases; J trimming: 7 bases; junction bases outside the gene matches: 7. CDR3 nucleotides: TGTGCCAGCAGCGTAGACGGGAGGAACCGTAATGAGCAGTTCTTC. Translated: CASSVDGRNRNEQFF. Looking up the rest from reference TRBV9 and TRBJ2-1 gives the full variable domain: DSGVTQTPKHLITATGQRVTLRCSPRSGDLSVYWYQQSLDQGLQFLIQYYNGEERAKGNILERFSAQQFPDLHSELNLSSLELGDSALYFCASSVDGRNRNEQFFGPGTRLTVL.